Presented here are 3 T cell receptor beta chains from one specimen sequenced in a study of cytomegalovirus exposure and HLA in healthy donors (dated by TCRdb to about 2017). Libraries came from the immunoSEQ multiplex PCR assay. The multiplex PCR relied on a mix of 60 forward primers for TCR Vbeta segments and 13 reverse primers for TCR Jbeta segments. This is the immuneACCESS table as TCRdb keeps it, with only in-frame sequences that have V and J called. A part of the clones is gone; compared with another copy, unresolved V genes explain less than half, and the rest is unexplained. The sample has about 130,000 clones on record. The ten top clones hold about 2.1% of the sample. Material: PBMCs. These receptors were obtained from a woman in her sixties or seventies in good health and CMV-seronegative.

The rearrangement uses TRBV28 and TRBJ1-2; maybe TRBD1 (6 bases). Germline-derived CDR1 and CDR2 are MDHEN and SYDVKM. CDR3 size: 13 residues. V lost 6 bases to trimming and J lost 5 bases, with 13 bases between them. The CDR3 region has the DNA TGTGCCAGCAGAACAGGGCAGAAATATGGCTACACCTTC. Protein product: CASRTGQKYGYTF.

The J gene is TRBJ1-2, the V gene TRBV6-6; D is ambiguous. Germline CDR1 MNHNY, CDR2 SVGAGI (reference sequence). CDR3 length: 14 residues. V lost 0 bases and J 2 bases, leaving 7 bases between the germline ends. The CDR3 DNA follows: TGTGCCAGCAGTTACTCGGGCACCAACTATGGCTACACCTTC. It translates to CASSYSGTNYGYTF.

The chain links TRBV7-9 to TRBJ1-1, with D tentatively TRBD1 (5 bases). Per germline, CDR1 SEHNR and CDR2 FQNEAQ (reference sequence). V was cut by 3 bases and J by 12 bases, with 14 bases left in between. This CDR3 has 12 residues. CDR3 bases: TGTGCCAGCAGCTTGGATCCAGGGAATACTTTCTTT. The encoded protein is CASSLDPGNTFF. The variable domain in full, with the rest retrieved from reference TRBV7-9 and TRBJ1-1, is DTGVSQNPRHKITKRGQNVTFRCDPISEHNRLYWYRQTLGQGPEFLTYFQNEAQLEKSRLLSDRFSAERPKGSFSTLEIQRTEQGDSAMYLCASSLDPGNTFFGQGTRLTVV.